This TCR beta chain was identified in a study of T cells after posttransplantation cyclophosphamide (TCRdb year 2016). Some background on the complete study: T cell repertoire reconstitution was tracked by TRB sequencing after myeloablative bone marrow transplantation in which posttransplantation cyclophosphamide was used as GVHD prophylaxis. Antigen receptor sequencing was done on samples from a few dozen PTCy-treated patients and from under 20 related bone marrow donors of those patients. Blood from all 35 or so PTCy patients with 1-year posttransplant specimens was subjected to TRB sequencing. Public TRB sequences were compared against a database of over 3,500 sequences linked to responses to pathogens, tumor antigens, self-antigens and alloantigens. Up to 3 additional blood samples from 2 to 5.2 years after transplant were also TRB-sequenced in 3 patients, as was pretransplant blood from a handful of patients. Because TRA and TRB clonality were tightly correlated in nine or ten samples, subsequent TCR analyses were focused on TRB only. Study-wide findings and limitations: At 1-2 months, donor-recipient similarity was low but rose over the first year, and the later blood repertoires were often dominated by donor CD8+ memory clones. Across around 48 patients, recipient CMV seropositivity and CMV reactivation were highly associated with TRB clonality; PTCy diversity was similar to CNI/methotrexate controls. The TRB repertoires of T cells infiltrating skin or GI tract showed only limited overlap with the TRB repertoires of T cells in blood.

Trimming leaves V shorter by 4 bases and J shorter by 5 bases, with the junction holding 12 bases beyond the gene matches. The CDR3, from cysteine to phenylalanine, totals 16 residues. The read is trimmed to its CDR3 DNA, 48 bases read in frame from base 1. Reading the germline V gene gives CDR1 MGHDK and CDR2 SYGVNS. Peripheral blood samples were provided by related bone marrow donors on the day of marrow donation. Peripheral blood and bone marrow mononuclear cells were isolated by Ficoll-Hypaque density centrifugation and were cryopreserved. Worth noting for this clone: Its specific antigen is unknown. Base qualities were left out, and no much larger clone turns up one base away.

TRB sequencing used genomic DNA with the immunoSEQ assay at survey resolution or the hsTCRB kit. The authors' analysis ran thus. The immunoSEQ software handled the initial read processing, while the LymphoSeq R package was used for the repertoire analyses. For each TRB dataset, clonality was calculated as 1 minus normalized Shannon entropy, and the Gini coefficient was computed as well. To infer phenotypes in unsorted samples, TRB sequences from sorted subsets of the recipient or donor were mapped onto the unsorted samples of the same recipient. The immuneACCESS repertoire file appears here via TCRdb, limited to in-frame rearrangements. These files lack a portion of the clones; in checked studies, under half of the deficit traces to unresolved V genes, and the cause of the others is not known. The V and J calls and clone size come from that table; D and trimming were worked out from the DNA. In this sample the table shows around 66,000 clones, approximately 92% of which occur a single time. Of the sample, about 3.2% is held by the ten largest clones.

This receptor was identified in a woman aged 25 to 39 in good health and a related stem cell transplant donor. The chain is assembled from TRBV25-1 and TRBJ2-7; 9 central nucleotides agree with TRBD1. The sequencing sample was made of PBMCs. The CDR3 reads CASSGYNRGRTNEQYF. The DNA sequence is given as TGTGCCAGCAGTGGCTACAACAGGGGGCGTACCAACGAGCAGTACTTC.